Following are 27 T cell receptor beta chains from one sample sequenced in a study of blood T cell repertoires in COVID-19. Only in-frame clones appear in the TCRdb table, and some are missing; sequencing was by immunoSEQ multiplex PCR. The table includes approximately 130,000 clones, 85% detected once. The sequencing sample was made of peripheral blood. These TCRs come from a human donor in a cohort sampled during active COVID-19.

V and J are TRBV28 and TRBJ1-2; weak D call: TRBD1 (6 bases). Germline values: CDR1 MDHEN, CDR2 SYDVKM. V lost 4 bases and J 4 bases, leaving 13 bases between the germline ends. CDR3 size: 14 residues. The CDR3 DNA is TGTGCCAGCAGTTATAGGGGGAAGATCTATGGCTACACCTTC. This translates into CASSYRGKIYGYTF.

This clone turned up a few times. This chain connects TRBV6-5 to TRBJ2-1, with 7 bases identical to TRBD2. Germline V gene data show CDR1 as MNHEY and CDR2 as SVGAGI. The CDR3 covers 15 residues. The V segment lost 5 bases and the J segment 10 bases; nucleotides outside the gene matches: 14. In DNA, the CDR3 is TGTGCCAGCAGTCTAAGTTTTAAGCGGGGAGCAGAGCAGTTCTTC. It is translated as CASSLSFKRGAEQFF.

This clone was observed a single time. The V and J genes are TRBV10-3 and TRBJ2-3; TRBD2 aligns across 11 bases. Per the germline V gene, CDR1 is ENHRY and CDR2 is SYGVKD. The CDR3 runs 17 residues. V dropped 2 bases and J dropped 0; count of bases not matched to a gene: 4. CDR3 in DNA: TGTGCCATCAGTGAGGGAGGACTAGCGGGCAGCACAGATACGCAGTATTTT. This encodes CAISEGGLAGSTDTQYF.

Here the CDR3 DNA reads TGTGCCATCAGTGAGTCAAGCGGGGTGGAGACCCAGTACTTC. It is translated as CAISESSGVETQYF. The J gene is TRBJ2-5, the V gene TRBV10-3; 7 nucleotides line up with TRBD2. Germline assignment: CDR1 ENHRY and CDR2 SYGVKD. The CDR3 is 14 residues long. V lost 0 bases and J lost 5; bases outside the gene matches: 3.

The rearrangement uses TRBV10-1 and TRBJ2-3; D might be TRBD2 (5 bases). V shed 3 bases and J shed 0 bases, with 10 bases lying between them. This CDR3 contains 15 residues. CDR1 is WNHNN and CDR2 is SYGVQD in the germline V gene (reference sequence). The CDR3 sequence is CASSEGAASTDTQYF. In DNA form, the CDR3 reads TGCGCCAGCAGTGAAGGAGCGGCTAGCACAGATACGCAGTATTTT.

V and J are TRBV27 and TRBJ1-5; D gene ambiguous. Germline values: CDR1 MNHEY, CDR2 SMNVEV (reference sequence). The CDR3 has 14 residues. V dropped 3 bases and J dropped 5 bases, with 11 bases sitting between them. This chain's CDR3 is CASSFSSGDQPQHF. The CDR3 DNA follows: TGTGCCAGCAGTTTCTCGTCGGGAGATCAGCCCCAGCATTTT.

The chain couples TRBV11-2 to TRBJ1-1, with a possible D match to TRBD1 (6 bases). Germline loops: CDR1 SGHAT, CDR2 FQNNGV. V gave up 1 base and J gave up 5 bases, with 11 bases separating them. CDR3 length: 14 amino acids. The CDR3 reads CASSLGLRGTEAFF. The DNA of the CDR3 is TGTGCCAGCAGCTTAGGGCTTAGGGGGACTGAAGCTTTCTTT. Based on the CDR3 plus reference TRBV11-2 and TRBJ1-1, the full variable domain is EAGVAQSPRYKIIEKRQSVAFWCNPISGHATLYWYQQILGQGPKLLIQFQNNGVVDDSQLPKDRFSAERLKGVDSTLKIQPAKLEDSAVYLCASSLGLRGTEAFFGQGTRLTVV.

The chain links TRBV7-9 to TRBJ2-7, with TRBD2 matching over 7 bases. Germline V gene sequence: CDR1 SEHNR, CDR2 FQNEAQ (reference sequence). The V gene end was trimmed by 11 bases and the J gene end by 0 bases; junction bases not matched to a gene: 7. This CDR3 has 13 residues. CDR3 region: CACGGSDSYEQYV. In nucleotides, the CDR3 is TGTGCCTGCGGCGGGAGTGACTCCTACGAGCAGTACGTC.

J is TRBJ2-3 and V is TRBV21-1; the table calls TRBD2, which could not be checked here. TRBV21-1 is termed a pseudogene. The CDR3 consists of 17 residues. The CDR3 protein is CASSKVGTSGVTDTQYF. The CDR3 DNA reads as TGTGCCAGCAGCAAAGTTGGGACTAGCGGGGTCACAGATACGCAGTATTTT.

CDR3 sequence reads: CASSQVADRGDWYGYTF. In DNA form, the CDR3 reads TGCGCCAGCAGCCAAGTCGCGGACAGGGGGGATTGGTATGGCTACACCTTC. This rearrangement joins TRBV4-1 to TRBJ1-2; 10 positions match TRBD1. This CDR3 is 17 amino acids long. Germline CDR1 and CDR2: MGHRA and YSYEKL. J lost 5 bases, V lost 1 base, and 10 bases had no gene match.

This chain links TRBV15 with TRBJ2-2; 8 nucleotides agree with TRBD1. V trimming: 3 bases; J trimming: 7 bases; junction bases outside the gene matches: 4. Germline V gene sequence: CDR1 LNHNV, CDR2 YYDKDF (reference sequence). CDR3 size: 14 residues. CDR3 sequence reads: CATSRDRVNGELFF. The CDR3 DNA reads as TGTGCCACCAGCAGGGACAGGGTTAACGGGGAGCTGTTTTTT.

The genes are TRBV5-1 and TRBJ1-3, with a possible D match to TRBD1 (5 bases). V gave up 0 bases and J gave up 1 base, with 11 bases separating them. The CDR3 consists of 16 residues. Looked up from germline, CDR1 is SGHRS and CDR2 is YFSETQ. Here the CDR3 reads CASSLVSGGSGNTIYF. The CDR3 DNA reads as TGCGCCAGCAGCTTGGTATCGGGGGGGTCTGGAAACACCATATATTTT.

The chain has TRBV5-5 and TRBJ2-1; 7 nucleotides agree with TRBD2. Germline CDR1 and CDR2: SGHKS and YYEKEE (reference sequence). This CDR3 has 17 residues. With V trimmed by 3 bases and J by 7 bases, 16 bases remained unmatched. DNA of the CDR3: TGTGCCAGCAGCTCCAATCTACTAGCGTCAAGGAGGAATGAGCAGTTCTTC. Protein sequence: CASSSNLLASRRNEQFF.

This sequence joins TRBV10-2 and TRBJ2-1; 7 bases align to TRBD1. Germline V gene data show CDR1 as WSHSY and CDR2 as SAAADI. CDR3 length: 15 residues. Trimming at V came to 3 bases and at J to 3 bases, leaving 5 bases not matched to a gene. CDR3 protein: CASSDSQGSYNEQFF. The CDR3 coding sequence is TGCGCCAGCAGTGATTCACAGGGGAGCTACAATGAGCAGTTCTTC.

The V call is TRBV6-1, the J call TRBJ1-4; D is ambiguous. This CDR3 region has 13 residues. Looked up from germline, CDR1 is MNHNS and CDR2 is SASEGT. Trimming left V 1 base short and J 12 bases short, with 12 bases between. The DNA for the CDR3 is TGTGCCAGCAGTGAAGAAGCGGTTCAGGAACTGTTTTTT. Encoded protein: CASSEEAVQELFF.

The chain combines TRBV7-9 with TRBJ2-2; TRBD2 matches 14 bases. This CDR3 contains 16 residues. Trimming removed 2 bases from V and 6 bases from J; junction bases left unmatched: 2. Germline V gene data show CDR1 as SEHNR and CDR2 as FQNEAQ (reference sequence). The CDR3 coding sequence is TGTGCCAGCAGCTTACGGGGACTAGCGGGGGCCGGGGAGCTGTTTTTT. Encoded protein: CASSLRGLAGAGELFF.

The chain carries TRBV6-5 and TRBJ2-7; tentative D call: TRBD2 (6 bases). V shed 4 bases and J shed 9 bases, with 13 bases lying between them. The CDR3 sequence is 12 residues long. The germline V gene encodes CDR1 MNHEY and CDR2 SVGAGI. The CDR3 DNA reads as TGTGCCAGCAGTTTCGGGGGAAACGGGCAGTACTTC. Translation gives CASSFGGNGQYF.

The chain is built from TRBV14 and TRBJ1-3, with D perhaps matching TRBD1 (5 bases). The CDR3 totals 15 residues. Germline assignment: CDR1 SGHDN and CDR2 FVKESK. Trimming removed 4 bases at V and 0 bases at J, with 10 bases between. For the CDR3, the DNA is TGTGCCAGCAGCCTGGGACTGAACTCTGGAAACACCATATATTTT. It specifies CASSLGLNSGNTIYF.

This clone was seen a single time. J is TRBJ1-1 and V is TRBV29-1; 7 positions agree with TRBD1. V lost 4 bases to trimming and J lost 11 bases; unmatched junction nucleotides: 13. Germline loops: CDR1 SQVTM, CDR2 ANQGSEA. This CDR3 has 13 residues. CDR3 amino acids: CSVVGDSLKEAFF. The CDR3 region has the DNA TGCAGCGTTGTTGGGGACAGTTTAAAGGAGGCTTTCTTT.

CDR3 sequence (DNA): TGTGCCAGCAGCTTAGAAAACAGGGGGCGCGCTGAAGCTTTCTTT. It codes for CASSLENRGRAEAFF. The chain combines TRBV11-2 with TRBJ1-1, with 9 bases lining up with TRBD1. Trimming cost V 0 bases and J 6 bases; bases outside gene matches: 5. Germline loops: CDR1 SGHAT, CDR2 FQNNGV. The CDR3 runs 15 residues. The whole variable domain, remainder taken from reference TRBV11-2 and TRBJ1-1, is EAGVAQSPRYKIIEKRQSVAFWCNPISGHATLYWYQQILGQGPKLLIQFQNNGVVDDSQLPKDRFSAERLKGVDSTLKIQPAKLEDSAVYLCASSLENRGRAEAFFGQGTRLTVV.

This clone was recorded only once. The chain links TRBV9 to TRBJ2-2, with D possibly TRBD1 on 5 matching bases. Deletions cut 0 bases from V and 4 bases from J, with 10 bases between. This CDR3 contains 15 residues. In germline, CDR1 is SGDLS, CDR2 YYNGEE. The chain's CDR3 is CASSVVQGGTGELFF. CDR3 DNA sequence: TGTGCCAGCAGCGTAGTTCAGGGCGGCACCGGGGAGCTGTTTTTT.

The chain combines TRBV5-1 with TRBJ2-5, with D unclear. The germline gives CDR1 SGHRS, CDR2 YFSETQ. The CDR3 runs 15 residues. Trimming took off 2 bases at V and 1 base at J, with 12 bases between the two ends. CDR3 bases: TGCGCCAGCAGCTTACTTCAACCCCCCCAAGAGACCCAGTACTTC. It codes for CASSLLQPPQETQYF.

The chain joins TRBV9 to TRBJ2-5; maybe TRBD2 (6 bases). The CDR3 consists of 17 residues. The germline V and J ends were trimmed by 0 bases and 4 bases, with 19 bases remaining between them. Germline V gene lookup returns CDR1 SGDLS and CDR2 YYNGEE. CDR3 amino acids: CASSVASSPGLSETQYF. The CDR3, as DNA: TGTGCCAGCAGCGTAGCATCCTCCCCCGGACTATCAGAGACCCAGTACTTC.

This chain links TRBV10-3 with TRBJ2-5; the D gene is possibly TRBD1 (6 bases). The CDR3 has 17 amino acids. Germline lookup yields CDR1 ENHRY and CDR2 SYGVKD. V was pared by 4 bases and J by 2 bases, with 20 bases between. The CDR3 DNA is TGTGCCATCAGTGGGGGAAGTCTGGGGACACGGCAAGAGACCCAGTACTTC. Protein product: CAISGGSLGTRQETQYF.

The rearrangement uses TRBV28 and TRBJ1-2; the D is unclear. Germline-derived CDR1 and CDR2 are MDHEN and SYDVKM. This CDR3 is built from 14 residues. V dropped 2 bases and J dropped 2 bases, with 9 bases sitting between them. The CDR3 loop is CASSLGTRNYGYTF. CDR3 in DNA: TGTGCCAGCAGTTTAGGTACCAGAAACTATGGCTACACCTTC.

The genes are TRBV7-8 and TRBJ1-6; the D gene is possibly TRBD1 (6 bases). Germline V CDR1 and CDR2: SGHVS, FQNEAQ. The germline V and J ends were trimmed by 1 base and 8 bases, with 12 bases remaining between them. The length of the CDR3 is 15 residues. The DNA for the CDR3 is TGTGCCAGCAGCTTAGAAACAGGGCCGGATTCACCCCTCCACTTT. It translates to CASSLETGPDSPLHF.

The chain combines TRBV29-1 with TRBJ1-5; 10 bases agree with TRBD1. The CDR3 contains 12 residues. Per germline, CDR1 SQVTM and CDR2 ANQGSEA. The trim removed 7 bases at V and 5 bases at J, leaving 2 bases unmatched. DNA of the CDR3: TGCAGCGCCGGGACAGGGGATCAGCCCCAGCATTTT. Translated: CSAGTGDQPQHF.